Sequencing of this TCR beta chain was carried out in a study of Ad26.COV2.S vaccination and SARS-CoV-2 variants. Study information: Donor allocation was to the COV1001 Ad26.COV2.S trial arm. Ad26.COV2.S was injected intramuscularly once or twice, 56 days apart.

The table came from immunoSEQ multiplex PCR; TCRdb's copy has only in-frame clones and leaves some out. The sample lists 300,000 to 350,000 clones, around 89% seen once, with 6.4% in the top ten. The treatment denotes: 15 to 20 received Ad26.COV2.S at low or high dose, single or two shots; a few received placebo; per-sample allocation not given. Vaccine and placebo recipients were sampled on day 63 after the first injection. Overall study results and limits: A substantial breadth of spike-specific CD8+ and CD4+ T cell responses after vaccination has been reported. Those who received the vaccine showed greater spike-specific TCR breadth than those given placebo.

In regard to this clone: The target antigen is unknown.

V lost 10 bases and J 3 bases, leaving 19 bases between the germline ends. The CDR3 is 14 residues long. CDR1 and CDR2 (germline): ENHRY, SYGVKD. The chain links TRBV10-3 to TRBJ2-7; D not resolved. The sequence derives from a person between 18 and 59 years old who received the Ad26.COV2.S COVID-19 vaccine or a placebo. This material consisted of peripheral blood, taken in a trial of Ad26.COV2.S vaccine versus placebo. The CDR3 sequence is CATTNSVIDYEQYF. The CDR3 nucleotides are TGTGCCACAACAAATAGTGTGATCGACTACGAGCAGTACTTC.